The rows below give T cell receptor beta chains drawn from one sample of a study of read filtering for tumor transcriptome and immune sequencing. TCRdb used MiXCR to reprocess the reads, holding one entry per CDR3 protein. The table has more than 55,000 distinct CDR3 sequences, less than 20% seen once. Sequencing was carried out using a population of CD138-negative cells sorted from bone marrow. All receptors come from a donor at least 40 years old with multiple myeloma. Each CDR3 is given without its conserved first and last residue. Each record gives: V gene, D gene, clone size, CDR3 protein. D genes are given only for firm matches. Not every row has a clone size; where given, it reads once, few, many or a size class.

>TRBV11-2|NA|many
ASSTGLEQETQY
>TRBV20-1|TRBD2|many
SARAVSGGAPPDTQY
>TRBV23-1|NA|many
ASSHPHGAGANVLT
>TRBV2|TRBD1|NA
ATSDRVNEQF
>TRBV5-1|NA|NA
ASSLELGRDTEAL
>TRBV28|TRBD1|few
ASTKDRGQNGELF
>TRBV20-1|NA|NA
SASSDTQY
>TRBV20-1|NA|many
SARGGTPPQETQY
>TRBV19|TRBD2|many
ASSLGLAGFNEQF
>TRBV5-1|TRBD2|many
ASSSSSSSGRFGETQY
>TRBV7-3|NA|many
ASSLLSGGDTQY
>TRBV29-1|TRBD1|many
SVGQGDQPQH
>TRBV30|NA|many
AWSGPGANEQF
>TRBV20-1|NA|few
SSYSGSAYEKLF
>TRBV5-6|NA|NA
ASSLNRGRGETQY
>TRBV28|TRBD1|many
ATNRGQGYGYT
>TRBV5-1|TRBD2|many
ASSLAGGGRSSYEQY
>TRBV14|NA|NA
ASSPPRQRLSTIY
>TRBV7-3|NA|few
ASSLGRQGDTQY
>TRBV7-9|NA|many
ASSPPGRQETQY
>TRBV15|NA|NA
ATSRERVQGPGELF
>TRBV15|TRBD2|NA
ATSRGLRTSGRDTQY
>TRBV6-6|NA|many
ASRFTNTEAF
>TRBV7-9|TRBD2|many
ASSRGGLAGVTDTQY
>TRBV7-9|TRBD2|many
ASSPLTSSNEQF
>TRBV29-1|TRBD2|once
TAESGAVGKLF
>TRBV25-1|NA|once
PSTDWDQRKGYEQF
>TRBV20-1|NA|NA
SAERTASGNTIY
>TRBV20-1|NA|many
SARESPEMPQH
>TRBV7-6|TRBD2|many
ASSRATSGSGEQF
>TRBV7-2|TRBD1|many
ASSLQDRGNQPQH
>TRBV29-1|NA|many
SVYTEAGELF
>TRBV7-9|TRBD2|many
ASSPNLGLAGASYNEQF
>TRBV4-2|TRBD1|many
ASSRSGQIDYEQY
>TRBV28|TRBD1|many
ASSTRGSNQPQH
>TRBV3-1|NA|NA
ASSRGLVAEQY
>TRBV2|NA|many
ASSDAGISYNEQF
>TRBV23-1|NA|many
ASGPPGTKQETQY
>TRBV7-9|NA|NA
ASSAETRTTEAF
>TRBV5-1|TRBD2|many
ASSFSGGIFQETQY
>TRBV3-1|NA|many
ASSQEGGWTEAF
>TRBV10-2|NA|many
ASKVAGETDTQY
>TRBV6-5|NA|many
ASSYSKAGPRPDTQY
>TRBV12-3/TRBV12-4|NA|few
ASSPSGADNSPLH
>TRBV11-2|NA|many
ASSLAAGGTYEQY
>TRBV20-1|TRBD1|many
SARDRRQGNTEAF
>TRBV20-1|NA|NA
SAESDPNTGYGYT
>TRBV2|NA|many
ASRPDYSYEQY
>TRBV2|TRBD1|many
ASSARQGAGAEQF
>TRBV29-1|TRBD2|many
SVVSGVGYEQY
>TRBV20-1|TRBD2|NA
SARIAGEDTDTQY
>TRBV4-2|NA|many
ASSQEGAGRQPQH
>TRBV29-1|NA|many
SFYGGGSETQY
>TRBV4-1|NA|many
ASSPYGVREKLF
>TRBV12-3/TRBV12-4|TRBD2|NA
ASRLTSGRKDEQS
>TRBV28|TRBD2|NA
ASSLWGPGGTGELF